These T cell receptor beta chains were read from a single sample in a study of shared clonotypes between healthy human individuals. The assay was immunoSEQ multiplex PCR, and TCRdb's table has in-frame clones only and misses some. The sample contains some 2 million clones, roughly 94% of which appear only once. Sequenced sample: naive CD4+ T cells sorted from blood. The receptors were sampled from a man aged 18 to 35 in good health. The CDR3 runs from the conserved cysteine through the conserved F or W. A D gene is named only where the DNA matches it firmly. The listing skips clone size in some rows; elsewhere it reads once, few, many or a size class.

D	V	size	J	CDR3	DNA
-	TRBV23-1	-	TRBJ1-2	CASSHSQGGYGYTF	TGCGCCAGCAGTCACTCCCAAGGGGGCTATGGCTACACCTTC
TRBD1	TRBV2	-	TRBJ1-5	CASRQDRSNQPQHF	TGTGCCAGCAGACAGGACAGGAGCAATCAGCCCCAGCATTTT
-	TRBV10-2	-	TRBJ1-1	CASSERKFSNTEAFF	TGCGCCAGCAGTGAAAGGAAATTCTCGAACACTGAAGCTTTCTTT
-	TRBV18	-	TRBJ1-4	CASSLDSGEKLFF	TGTGCCAGCTCCCTCGATTCGGGTGAAAAACTGTTTTTT
-	TRBV29-1	-	TRBJ1-4	CSVVGSATNEKLFF	TGCAGCGTTGTGGGTAGTGCAACTAATGAAAAACTGTTTTTT
-	TRBV30	-	TRBJ1-6	CAWGGPGMNSPLHF	TGTGCCTGGGGGGGTCCGGGGATGAATTCACCCCTCCACTTT
-	TRBV15	-	TRBJ1-1	CATSREPGITEAFF	TGTGCCACCAGCAGAGAACCGGGAATAACTGAAGCTTTCTTT
-	TRBV19	-	TRBJ1-2	CASRFQNYGYTF	TGTGCCAGTCGATTTCAAAACTATGGCTACACCTTC
-	TRBV28	once	TRBJ2-3	CASRGQAPRTDTQYF	TGTGCCAGCAGGGGGCAGGCCCCAAGGACAGATACGCAGTATTTT
-	TRBV9	-	TRBJ2-3	CASSHPINRADTDTQYF	TGTGCCAGCAGCCATCCCATCAATAGGGCGGACACAGATACGCAGTATTTT
TRBD2	TRBV9	-	TRBJ2-2	CASSPRLAGGAGELFF	TGTGCCAGCAGCCCCCGACTAGCGGGAGGGGCCGGGGAGCTGTTTTTT
-	TRBV4-3	-	TRBJ1-1	CASSQGMNTEAFF	TGCGCCAGCAGCCAGGGGATGAACACTGAAGCTTTCTTT
TRBD2	TRBV6-6	once	TRBJ2-7	CASSYLGTSGEQYF	TGTGCCAGCAGTTACTTAGGGACTAGCGGCGAGCAGTACTTC
-	TRBV5-1	-	TRBJ1-5	CASSKTPANGPQHF	TGCGCCAGCAGCAAGACACCCGCCAACGGGCCCCAGCATTTT
-	TRBV5-4	-	TRBJ2-3	CASRPVWVTDTQYF	TGTGCCAGCAGGCCCGTGTGGGTCACAGATACGCAGTATTTT
-	TRBV5-1	-	TRBJ2-5	CASSLGYGGQETQYF	TGCGCCAGCAGCTTGGGGTATGGTGGGCAAGAGACCCAGTACTTC
TRBD2	TRBV4-1	-	TRBJ2-1	CASSQNSGGSSYNEQFF	TGCGCCAGCAGCCAAAATAGCGGGGGGAGCTCCTACAATGAGCAGTTCTTC
TRBD2	TRBV5-6	-	TRBJ2-3	CASSDRYLAGGRTDTQYF	TGTGCCAGCAGCGATAGATATCTAGCGGGAGGGAGGACAGATACGCAGTATTTT
-	TRBV6-5	-	TRBJ1-4	CASSYRDNEKLFF	TGTGCCAGCAGTTACAGGGATAACGAAAAACTGTTTTTT
-	TRBV28	-	TRBJ1-2	CASSLVGGYTF	TGTGCCAGCAGTTTAGTGGGGGGCTACACCTTC
-	TRBV30	-	TRBJ1-1	CAWSEDWGVYTEAFF	TGTGCCTGGAGTGAGGATTGGGGGGTCTACACTGAAGCTTTCTTT
-	TRBV6-5	-	TRBJ2-7	CASSSSGGIYEQYF	-
-	TRBV9	-	TRBJ2-7	CASSVDGGLVSYEQYF	TGTGCCAGCAGCGTAGATGGGGGCTTGGTATCCTACGAGCAGTACTTC
-	TRBV5-5	-	TRBJ2-5	CASSSGQAETQYF	TGTGCCAGCAGCTCTGGGCAGGCAGAGACCCAGTACTTC
-	TRBV13	-	TRBJ1-3	CASSLWDRFGDSSGNTIYF	TGTGCCAGCAGCTTATGGGACCGGTTTGGGGATTCCTCTGGAAACACCATATATTTT
TRBD1	TRBV28	-	TRBJ2-7	CAAPPNDQGAGEQYF	TGTGCCGCCCCCCCAAATGACCAGGGGGCGGGTGAGCAGTACTTC
TRBD1	TRBV7-9	-	TRBJ2-7	CASSLEGTVPIYEQYF	TGTGCCAGCAGCTTAGAAGGGACAGTTCCAATATACGAGCAGTACTTC
-	TRBV10-3	-	TRBJ1-4	CAVSGATNEKLFF	TGTGCCGTGTCGGGTGCAACTAATGAAAAACTGTTTTTT
-	TRBV10-2	-	TRBJ1-6	CASSDIPGSYNSPLHF	TGCGCCAGCAGTGATATCCCGGGCTCCTATAATTCACCCCTCCACTTT
TRBD2	TRBV2	-	TRBJ2-3	CASSASGGYTDTQYF	TGTGCCAGCAGTGCTAGCGGGGGGTACACAGATACGCAGTATTTT
-	TRBV7-2	-	TRBJ2-5	CASSRALGETQYF	TGTGCCAGCAGCCGCGCTCTGGGAGAGACCCAGTACTTC
-	TRBV5-4	-	TRBJ1-1	CASTNRNTEAFF	TGTGCCAGCACCAACCGGAACACTGAAGCTTTCTTT
TRBD2	TRBV6-6	-	TRBJ2-1	CASSRGSGGQGNEQFF	TGTGCCAGCAGTAGAGGGAGCGGGGGGCAGGGCAATGAGCAGTTCTTC
TRBD2	TRBV18	-	TRBJ2-7	CASSPGGTTYEQYF	TGTGCCAGCTCACCGGGAGGGACGACCTACGAGCAGTACTTC
-	TRBV5-1	-	TRBJ1-5	CASSFSGAGNQPQHF	TGCGCCAGCAGCTTCTCCGGGGCAGGTAATCAGCCCCAGCATTTT
-	TRBV11-3	few	TRBJ2-3	CASSLNRDSTDTQYF	TGTGCCAGCAGCTTAAACCGGGACAGCACAGATACGCAGTATTTT
TRBD1	TRBV7-9	-	TRBJ2-7	CASSPAPGQGQFYEQYF	TGTGCCAGCAGCCCCGCCCCCGGACAGGGACAATTCTACGAGCAGTACTTC
-	TRBV10-1	once	TRBJ2-7	CASSEGPRVGVGEQYF	TGCGCCAGCAGTGAGGGTCCCAGGGTGGGGGTCGGCGAGCAGTACTTC
TRBD1	TRBV6-1	-	TRBJ1-4	CASAGQTLNEKLFF	TGTGCCAGTGCGGGACAGACACTTAATGAAAAACTGTTTTTT
TRBD1	TRBV7-8	-	TRBJ1-5	CASSPGTAAISPQHF	TGTGCCAGCAGCCCGGGGACAGCCGCAATCAGCCCCCAGCATTTT
-	TRBV7-9	-	TRBJ2-4	CASSLVPGTSKNIQYF	TGTGCCAGCAGCTTAGTCCCCGGGACTTCGAAAAACATTCAGTACTTC